This is a list of T cell receptor beta chains from one sample in a study of T cell responses to AZD1222 COVID-19 vaccine. The repertoire was sequenced with immunoSEQ multiplex PCR; TCRdb's copy has only in-frame clones and lacks some. The table shows 140,000 to 150,000 clones, with around 94% occurring only once. The material sequenced was peripheral blood, taken after recovery from COVID-19. The receptors derive from an adult who had recovered from COVID-19. Both conserved end residues are part of each CDR3. Fields, in order: clone size, D gene, J gene, V gene, CDR3 protein, CDR3 DNA. A D gene is named only where the DNA matches it firmly. Clone size is given for some rows only: seen once, a few or many times, or a class if the clone is expanded.

-,TRBD1,TRBJ1-1,TRBV15,CATSRLQGADTEAFF,TGTGCCACCAGCAGGCTCCAGGGGGCGGACACTGAAGCTTTCTTT
-,-,TRBJ1-2,TRBV7-2,CASSSMTKSNYGYTF,TGTGCCAGCAGCTCCATGACAAAGTCAAACTATGGCTACACCTTC
-,-,TRBJ2-5,TRBV19,CASSKEETQYF,TGTGCCAGTAGTAAAGAAGAGACCCAGTACTTC
once,-,TRBJ1-1,TRBV5-1,CASSLSPRPNTEAFF,TGCGCCAGCAGCTTGTCTCCCCGTCCGAACACTGAAGCTTTCTTT
few,TRBD2,TRBJ2-5,TRBV4-2,CASSQDLAGGVLETQYF,TGTGCCAGCAGCCAGGACTTAGCGGGAGGGGTTTTAGAGACCCAGTACTTC
once,TRBD1,TRBJ1-2,TRBV12-3/TRBV12-4,CASSAGGRYGYTF,TGTGCCAGCAGTGCAGGGGGAAGGTATGGCTACACCTTC
-,-,TRBJ2-3,TRBV21-1,CASSKAQGGRGRDTQYF,TGTGCCAGCAGCAAAGCACAGGGGGGCAGGGGGCGAGATACGCAGTATTTT
-,-,TRBJ1-2,TRBV28,CASSALDGNYGYTF,TGTGCCAGCAGCGCCTTGGACGGGAACTATGGCTACACCTTC
-,-,TRBJ1-1,TRBV28,CASSSSGRKNTEAFF,TGTGCCAGCAGTTCCTCCGGACGGAAGAACACTGAAGCTTTCTTT
few,-,TRBJ2-7,TRBV5-1,CASSLDRGEQYF,TGCGCCAGCAGCTTGGACAGAGGCGAGCAGTACTTC
-,-,TRBJ1-1,TRBV6-5,CASSYGGRDTEAFF,TGTGCCAGCAGTTACGGGGGAAGGGACACTGAAGCTTTCTTT
-,-,TRBJ1-2,TRBV5-4,CASTDLGTSNYGYTF,TGTGCCAGCACCGATCTCGGGACTTCTAACTATGGCTACACCTTC
-,-,TRBJ2-4,TRBV11-2,CASRSQGLQYF,TGTGCCAGCAGATCACAGGGACTTCAGTACTTC
-,-,TRBJ2-3,TRBV6-5,CASSYSILAFPDTQYF,TGTGCCAGCAGTTACTCGATATTGGCGTTCCCAGATACGCAGTATTTT
-,TRBD1,TRBJ1-5,TRBV9,CASSVVCGQGRNQPQHF,TGTGCCAGCAGCGTAGTTTGCGGACAGGGAAGAAATCAGCCCCAGCATTTT
-,-,TRBJ2-3,TRBV28,CASSLQGALPDTQYF,TGTGCCAGCAGTTTACAGGGAGCACTCCCAGATACGCAGTATTTT
-,-,TRBJ1-5,TRBV2,CASRERVFDQPQHF,TGTGCCAGCAGAGAAAGGGTTTTTGATCAGCCCCAGCATTTT
-,-,TRBJ2-2,TRBV19,CASSIRTANTGELFF,TGTGCCAGTAGTATCAGGACAGCGAACACCGGGGAGCTGTTTTTT
few,-,TRBJ2-3,TRBV5-5,CASSSQLLSGHTDTQYF,TGTGCCAGCAGCTCCCAGTTATTGTCGGGCCACACAGATACGCAGTATTTT
-,-,TRBJ1-6,TRBV28,CASSEKNSPLHF,TGTGCCAGCAGCGAAAAAAATTCACCCCTCCACTTT
-,-,TRBJ2-7,TRBV2,CASRDPTGTYEQYF,TGTGCCAGCAGGGACCCGACAGGAACCTACGAGCAGTACTTC
-,TRBD2,TRBJ2-7,TRBV7-3,CASSPGGYYEQYF,TGTGCCAGCAGCCCGGGGGGGTACTACGAGCAGTACTTC
-,-,TRBJ2-1,TRBV7-6,CASSPYSGEQFF,TGTGCCAGCAGCCCTTATTCAGGGGAGCAGTTCTTC
-,TRBD1,TRBJ2-5,TRBV18,CASSLGTAQETQYF,TGTGCCAGCTCACTCGGGACAGCACAAGAGACCCAGTACTTC
-,-,TRBJ2-7,TRBV11-3,CASSLQRDYEQYF,TGTGCCAGCAGCTTACAGAGGGACTACGAGCAGTACTTC
-,TRBD1,TRBJ1-2,TRBV5-4,CASSFGAGGYGYGYTF,TGTGCCAGCAGCTTCGGGGCAGGGGGCTATGGCTATGGCTACACCTTC
-,-,TRBJ2-7,TRBV10-3,CAISMRMEPDYEQYF,TGTGCCATCAGCATGAGGATGGAGCCTGACTACGAGCAGTACTTC
once,-,TRBJ2-3,TRBV21-1,CASSKALRATSTDTQYF,TGTGCCAGCAGCAAAGCGCTGAGGGCGACTAGCACAGATACGCAGTATTTT
-,-,TRBJ1-1,TRBV11-3,CASSPLTEAFF,TGTGCCAGCAGCCCCCTTACTGAAGCTTTCTTT
-,-,TRBJ2-5,TRBV7-9,CASSLALGEETQYF,TGTGCCAGCAGCTTAGCGTTGGGGGAAGAGACCCAGTACTTC
-,TRBD2,TRBJ2-2,TRBV28,CASSFSSGRTNTGELFF,TGTGCCAGCAGTTTCTCTAGCGGGAGAACTAACACCGGGGAGCTGTTTTTT
-,-,TRBJ2-7,TRBV28,CATGERGSTYEQYF,TGTGCCACTGGGGAGAGGGGCAGTACCTACGAGCAGTACTTC
-,-,TRBJ1-2,TRBV14,CASSQDLFYGYTF,TGTGCCAGCAGCCAAGATCTGTTCTATGGCTACACCTTC
-,-,TRBJ2-2,TRBV4-1,CASSQVGQTNTGELFF,TGCGCCAGCAGCCAAGTCGGACAGACGAACACCGGGGAGCTGTTTTTT
-,-,TRBJ1-5,TRBV28,CASSLRTGSTSNQPQHF,TGTGCCAGCAGTTTAAGAACAGGAAGTACGAGCAATCAGCCCCAGCATTTT
-,TRBD2,TRBJ2-1,TRBV19,CASSINSGDNEQFF,TGTGCCAGTAGTATAAACAGCGGGGACAATGAGCAGTTCTTC
-,-,TRBJ1-3,TRBV30,CAWTPLGGSGNTIYF,TGTGCCTGGACCCCCCTGGGTGGCTCTGGAAACACCATATATTTT
-,-,TRBJ2-7,TRBV3-1/TRBV3-2,CASSQRAENSYEQYF,TGTGCCAGCAGCCAACGAGCGGAGAACTCCTACGAGCAGTACTTC
-,TRBD1,TRBJ2-7,TRBV24-1,CATSDPGQGNEQYF,TGTGCCACCAGTGACCCGGGACAGGGGAACGAGCAGTACTTC
-,-,TRBJ2-1,TRBV9,CASSPRLSGSINEQFF,TGTGCCAGCAGCCCCCGACTAAGCGGGTCAATCAATGAGCAGTTCTTC
few,-,TRBJ2-2,TRBV25-1,CASSETEGKNTGELFF,TGTGCCAGCAGTGAGACGGAGGGAAAGAACACCGGGGAGCTGTTTTTT
-,-,TRBJ2-3,TRBV7-9,CASSRGVSTDTQYF,TGTGCCAGCAGCCGGGGAGTTAGCACAGATACGCAGTATTTT
-,-,TRBJ2-7,TRBV19,CASSPGPGIYEQYF,TGTGCCAGTAGTCCAGGGCCGGGGATCTACGAGCAGTACTTC
-,-,TRBJ1-5,TRBV6-2/TRBV6-3,CASSPDRSPLSNQPQHF,TGTGCCAGCAGCCCTGACAGAAGCCCTCTTAGCAATCAGCCCCAGCATTTT
once,-,TRBJ1-3,TRBV18,CASSPGGSGNTIYF,TGTGCCAGCTCACCAGGGGGCTCTGGAAACACCATATATTTT
-,TRBD2,TRBJ2-7,TRBV19,CASSSSPNAGDPYEQYF,TGTGCCAGTAGTTCCTCCCCCAATGCGGGAGATCCCTACGAGCAGTACTTC
-,-,TRBJ1-5,TRBV7-9,CASSSLGGLDQPQHF,TGTGCCAGCAGCTCCCTCGGGGGGCTGGATCAGCCCCAGCATTTT